Below are 17 T cell receptor beta chains sequenced from a single sample in a study of identical twins. TCRdb reanalysed the 5' RACE reads using MiXCR and keeps one entry per CDR3 protein. Of approximately 1.8 million distinct CDR3 sequences listed, about 31% are singletons. The sample consisted of cord blood. The origin of the receptors is a newborn girl in good health.

This clonotype was seen more than once but under ten times. This chain connects TRBV6-2 or TRBV6-3 to TRBJ1-2, with D perhaps TRBD1 (6 bases). Germline V CDR1 and CDR2: MNHEY, SVGEGT. This CDR3 contains 13 residues. The V end lost 6 bases, the J end lost 4 bases, and 12 bases lay between the germline ends. CDR3 residues: CASSQTGFYGYTF. The CDR3 region has the DNA TGTGCCAGCAGCCAAACAGGGTTCTATGGCTACACCTTC.

The chain joins TRBV7-2 to TRBJ2-5; the D is unclear. The CDR3 covers 14 residues. Trimming stripped 2 bases from V and 1 base from J, with 8 bases between. Germline loops: CDR1 SGHTA, CDR2 FQGNSA. CDR3 sequence: CASSLRFIQETQYF. CDR3 DNA: TGTGCCAGCAGCTTAAGGTTTATCCAAGAGACCCAGTACTTC.

The chain uses TRBV14 and TRBJ2-5; 7 nucleotides line up with TRBD1. Germline V gives CDR1 SGHDN, CDR2 FVKESK. This CDR3 is 16 amino acids long. Trimming at V came to 5 bases and at J to 3 bases, leaving 12 bases not matched to a gene. The CDR3 sequence: CASSAWLQGWKETQYF. The DNA of the CDR3 is TGTGCCAGCAGCGCCTGGCTACAGGGGTGGAAAGAGACCCAGTACTTC.

This clonotype has a count of ten or more. This chain links TRBV4-2 with TRBJ1-2; no firm D call. V lost 2 bases to trimming and J lost 7 bases, with 5 bases between them. The CDR3 has 11 amino acids. Germline V gene data show CDR1 as LGHNA and CDR2 as YNFKEQ. Here the CDR3 DNA reads TGTGCCAGCAGCCAACGGGGTGGCTACACCTTC. It specifies CASSQRGGYTF.

Ten or more counts support this clonotype. The V gene is TRBV12-3 or TRBV12-4, the J gene TRBJ1-2; D is uncertain. With 5 bases removed from V and 1 base from J, the gap between germline ends came to 5 bases. The CDR3 has 12 amino acids. CDR3 amino acids: CASSPFNYGYTF. Here the CDR3 DNA reads TGTGCCAGCAGTCCGTTTAACTATGGCTACACCTTC.

This chain joins TRBV6-4 and TRBJ2-1; D may be TRBD1 (5 bases). Per germline, CDR1 MRHNA and CDR2 SNTAGT. The CDR3 is 15 residues long. V lost 6 bases, J lost 0 bases, and 12 bases lay in between. The chain's CDR3 is CASSADSLSYNEQFF. In DNA form, the CDR3 reads TGTGCCAGCAGCGCAGACAGCCTCTCCTACAATGAGCAGTTCTTC.

The chain couples TRBV7-2 to TRBJ2-7; D may be TRBD2 (5 bases). The CDR3 length is 14 residues. V was cut by 3 bases and J by 3 bases, with 12 bases left in between. Germline V gives CDR1 SGHTA, CDR2 FQGNSA. CDR3 loop: CASSFRTLDYEQYF. Written as DNA, the CDR3 is TGTGCCAGCAGCTTTCGGACTCTGGACTACGAGCAGTACTTC.

The genes are TRBV4-2 and TRBJ2-2; no reliable D call. Between the trimmed V and J ends, which lost 1 base and 0 bases, there was a span of 12 bases. The CDR3 runs to 17 residues. The germline V gene has CDR1 LGHNA and CDR2 YNFKEQ. The CDR3 reads CASSQGYLPPNTGELFF. In DNA form, the CDR3 reads TGTGCCAGCAGCCAAGGATATCTACCCCCGAACACCGGGGAGCTGTTTTTT.

Written as DNA, the CDR3 is TGTGCCAGCAGCCACACCCGCAGGGGCGCGGGAACAGATACGCAGTATTTT. This codes for CASSHTRRGAGTDTQYF. The chain joins TRBV14 to TRBJ2-3; D possibly matches TRBD1 or TRBD2 (6 bases each). V shed 3 bases and J shed 3 bases, with 19 bases lying between them. CDR3 size: 17 residues. In germline, CDR1 is SGHDN, CDR2 FVKESK.

This chain connects TRBV20-1 to TRBJ2-1; 10 bases align to TRBD1. V trimming: 6 bases; J trimming: 7 bases; junction bases outside the gene matches: 9. This CDR3 is 14 amino acids long. CDR1 and CDR2 (germline): DFQATT, SNEGSKA (reference sequence). CDR3 in DNA: TGCAGTGCGACCGACAGGGGGCTGGAAAATGAGCAGTTCTTC. Protein product: CSATDRGLENEQFF.

The rearrangement links TRBV5-1 to TRBJ2-5, with 7 bases fitting TRBD2. CDR1 SGHRS and CDR2 YFSETQ come from the germline V gene. Unmatched junction bases numbered 10, after V lost 1 base and J lost 1 base. This CDR3 contains 17 residues. The CDR3 loop reads CASSLKFSGAFQETQYF. The CDR3, as DNA: TGCGCCAGCAGCTTGAAGTTCAGCGGGGCCTTCCAAGAGACCCAGTACTTC.

For this clonotype: A read error may account for a junction end that differs from germline. The chain joins TRBV5-1 to TRBJ2-3; maybe TRBD1 (5 bases). Germline V gene lookup returns CDR1 SGHRS and CDR2 YFSETQ. This CDR3 contains 13 residues. This CDR3 is CASSRGEIDAQYF. Written as DNA, the CDR3 is TGCGCCAGCAGCAGGGGTGAGATAGATGCGCAGTATTTT.

The chain joins TRBV5-1 to TRBJ2-1, with D uncertain. Trimming cost V 4 bases and J 6 bases, with 11 bases left between them. The CDR3 length is 13 residues. The germline gives CDR1 SGHRS, CDR2 YFSETQ. The CDR3 here is CASSPGRINEQFF. The CDR3, as DNA: TGCGCCAGCAGCCCAGGACGTATCAATGAGCAGTTCTTC.

The chain is built from TRBV21-1 and TRBJ2-7; TRBD2, as called in the table, went unchecked against the DNA. TRBV21-1 is assigned pseudogene status. This CDR3 contains 18 residues. The CDR3 spells CASTWDLGLAGGYYEQYF. CDR3 coding DNA: TGTGCCAGCACCTGGGACCTAGGGCTAGCGGGAGGTTACTACGAGCAGTACTTC.

This chain links TRBV5-1 with TRBJ2-1; 10 bases map to TRBD2. This CDR3 contains 14 residues. From germline, CDR1 is SGHRS and CDR2 YFSETQ. J gave up 9 bases and V 1 base, and 4 bases lay outside the gene matches. The CDR3 DNA is TGCGCCAGCAGCTTGAGCGGGGGGGGTGGTGAGCAGTTCTTC. Encoded protein: CASSLSGGGGEQFF.

A few counts support this clonotype. The V gene is TRBV4-1, the J gene TRBJ2-3; D unresolved. Looked up from germline, CDR1 is MGHRA and CDR2 is YSYEKL. V dropped 2 bases and J dropped 8 bases, with 14 bases sitting between them. There are 14 residues in the CDR3. CDR3 in DNA: TGCGCCAGCAGCCAATTTCCCGAATCAACTACGCAGTATTTT. As protein: CASSQFPESTTQYF.

Only a few counts were recorded for this clonotype. The chain has TRBV25-1 and TRBJ1-2; TRBD1 agrees at 9 bases. CDR1 and CDR2 from the germline V gene are MGHDK and SYGVNS. This CDR3 has 13 residues. V lost 7 bases to trimming and J lost 4 bases; unmatched junction nucleotides: 4. The CDR3 DNA reads as TGTGCCAGCATAGGGACAGGGACCTATGGCTACACCTTC. Protein product: CASIGTGTYGYTF.